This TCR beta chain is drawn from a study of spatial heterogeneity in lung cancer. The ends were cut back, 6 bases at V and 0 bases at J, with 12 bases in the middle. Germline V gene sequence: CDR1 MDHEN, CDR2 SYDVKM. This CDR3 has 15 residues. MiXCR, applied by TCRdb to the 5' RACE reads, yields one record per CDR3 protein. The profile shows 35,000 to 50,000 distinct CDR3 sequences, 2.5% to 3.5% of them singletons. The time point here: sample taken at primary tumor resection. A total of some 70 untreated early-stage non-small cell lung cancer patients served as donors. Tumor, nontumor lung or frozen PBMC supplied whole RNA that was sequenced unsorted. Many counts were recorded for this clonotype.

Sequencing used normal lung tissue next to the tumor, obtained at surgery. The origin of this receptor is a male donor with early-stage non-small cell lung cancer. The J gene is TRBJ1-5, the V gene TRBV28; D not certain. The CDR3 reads CASRRTGDSNQPQHF. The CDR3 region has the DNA TGTGCCAGCAGGCGCACTGGGGATAGCAATCAGCCCCAGCATTTT.